This T cell receptor beta chain was found in a study of CD8 T cells in ankylosing spondylitis. Per germline, CDR1 DFQATT and CDR2 SNEGSKA (reference sequence). V shed 0 bases and J 5 bases; nucleotides not matched to a gene: 6. The CDR3 is 15 residues long. A few counts support this clonotype. From the 5' RACE reads, TCRdb called clonotypes with MiXCR, one entry per CDR3 protein. The profile shows tens of thousands of distinct CDR3 sequences, around 30% of them singletons. The chain combines TRBV20-1 with TRBJ2-1; 8 positions agree with TRBD1. The TCR originated in a male donor with ankylosing spondylitis or in good health (not recorded which). Source material: blood, either unsorted or a sorted T cell fraction (not recorded which). CDR3 nucleotide sequence: TGCAGTGCTAGAGATCCCCAGGGGGCAGACAATGAGCAGTTCTTC. Its translation is CSARDPQGADNEQFF.